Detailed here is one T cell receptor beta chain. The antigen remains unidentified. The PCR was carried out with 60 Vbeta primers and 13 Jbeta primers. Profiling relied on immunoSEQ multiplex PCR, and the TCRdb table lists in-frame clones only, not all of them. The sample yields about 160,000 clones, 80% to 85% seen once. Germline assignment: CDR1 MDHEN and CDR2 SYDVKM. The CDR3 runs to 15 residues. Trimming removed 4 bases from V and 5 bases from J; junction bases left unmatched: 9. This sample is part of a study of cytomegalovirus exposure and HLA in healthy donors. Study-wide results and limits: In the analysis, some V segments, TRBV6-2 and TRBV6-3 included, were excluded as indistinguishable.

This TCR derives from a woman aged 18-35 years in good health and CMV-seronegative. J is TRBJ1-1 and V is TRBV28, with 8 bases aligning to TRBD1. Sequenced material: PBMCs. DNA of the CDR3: TGTGCCAGCAGTTCAGAAAGGACAGGGTGGACTGAAGCTTTCTTT. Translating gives CASSSERTGWTEAFF. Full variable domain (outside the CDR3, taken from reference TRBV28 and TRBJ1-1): DVKVTQSSRYLVKRTGEKVFLECVQDMDHENMFWYRQDPGLGLRLIYFSYDVKMKEKGDIPEGYSVSREKKERFSLILESASTNQTSMYLCASSSERTGWTEAFFGQGTRLTVV.